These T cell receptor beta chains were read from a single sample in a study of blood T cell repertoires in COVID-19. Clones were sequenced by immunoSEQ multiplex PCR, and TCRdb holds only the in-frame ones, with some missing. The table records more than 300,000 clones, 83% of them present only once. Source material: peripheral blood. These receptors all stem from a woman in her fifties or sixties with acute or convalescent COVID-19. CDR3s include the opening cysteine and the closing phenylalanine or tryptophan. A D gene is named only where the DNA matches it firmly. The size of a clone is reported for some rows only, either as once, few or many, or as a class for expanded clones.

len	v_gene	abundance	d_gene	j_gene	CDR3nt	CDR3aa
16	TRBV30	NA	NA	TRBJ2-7	TGTGCCTGGAGTGTACCAGGCCAGTTAAGGTCCTACGAGCAGTACTTC	CAWSVPGQLRSYEQYF
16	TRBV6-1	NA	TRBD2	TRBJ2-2	TGTGCCAGCAGTGAAGAGGGGACTAGATACACCGGGGAGCTGTTTTTT	CASSEEGTRYTGELFF
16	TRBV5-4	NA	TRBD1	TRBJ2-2	TGTGCCAGCAGCTCGGGGACAGGGCGATATACCGGGGAGCTGTTTTTT	CASSSGTGRYTGELFF
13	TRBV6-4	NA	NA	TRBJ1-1	TGTGCCAGCAGTGAACAGCTGGGCACTGAAGCTTTCTTT	CASSEQLGTEAFF
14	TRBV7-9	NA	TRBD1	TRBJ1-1	TGTGCCAGCAGCAGGACAGGGGCGGACACTGAAGCTTTCTTT	CASSRTGADTEAFF
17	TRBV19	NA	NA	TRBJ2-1	TGTGCCAGTAGTCCCGGGACTCCCTTCAGTCCCGTCCTAGAGCAGTTCTTC	CASSPGTPFSPVLEQFF
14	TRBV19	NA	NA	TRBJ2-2	TGTGCCAGTAGTATCCTCCTACAGGCCGGGGAGCTGTTTTTT	CASSILLQAGELFF
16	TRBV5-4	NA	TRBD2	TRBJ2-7	TGTGCCAGCAGCTTCAGACTAGCGGGAGCATCCTACGAGCAGTACTTC	CASSFRLAGASYEQYF
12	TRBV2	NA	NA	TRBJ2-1	TGTGCCAGCAGTGGACAGTTTAATGAGCAGTTCTTC	CASSGQFNEQFF
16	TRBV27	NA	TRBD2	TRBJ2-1	TGTGCCAGCAGGCGTGGGGGGGAAGGCTCCTACAATGAGCAGTTCTTC	CASRRGGEGSYNEQFF
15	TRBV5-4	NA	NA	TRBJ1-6	TGTGCCAGCAGCTTGGACCAGGATAATAATTCACCCCTCCACTTT	CASSLDQDNNSPLHF
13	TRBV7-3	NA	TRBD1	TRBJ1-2	TGTGCCAGCAGCGCGAACAGGGGGCAAGGCTACACCTTC	CASSANRGQGYTF
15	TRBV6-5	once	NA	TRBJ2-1	TGTGCCAGCAGTTACGCAGGGCTCTCCTACAATGAGCAGTTCTTC	CASSYAGLSYNEQFF
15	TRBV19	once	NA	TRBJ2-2	TGTGCCAGTATCCCAGGTTATGGTGTATCCGGGGAGCTGTTTTTT	CASIPGYGVSGELFF
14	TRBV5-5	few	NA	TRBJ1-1	TGTGCCAGCAGCTTACAAGGCGCGGACACTGAAGCTTTCTTT	CASSLQGADTEAFF
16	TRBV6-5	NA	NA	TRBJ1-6	TGTGCCAGCAGTTACGGGACATCCTCCTATAATTCACCCCTCCACTTT	CASSYGTSSYNSPLHF
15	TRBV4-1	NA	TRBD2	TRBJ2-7	TGCGCCAGCAGCCAATCCCCGGGACTAGAGTACGAGCAGTACTTC	CASSQSPGLEYEQYF
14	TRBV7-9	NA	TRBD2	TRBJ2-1	TGTGCCAGCCCCGCGGGGGGTTCCTACAATGAGCAGTTCTTC	CASPAGGSYNEQFF
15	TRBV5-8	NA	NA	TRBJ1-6	TGTGCCAGCCGGTGGGGGCAGGGAAGGGGTTCACCCCTCCACTTT	CASRWGQGRGSPLHF
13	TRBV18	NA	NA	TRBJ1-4	TGTGCCAGCTCACGCGGGGGTAATGAAAAACTGTTTTTT	CASSRGGNEKLFF
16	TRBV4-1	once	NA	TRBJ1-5	TGCGCCAGCAGCCAAGAAGGATCCGGGAGCAATCAGCCCCAGCATTTT	CASSQEGSGSNQPQHF
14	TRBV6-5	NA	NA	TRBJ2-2	TGTGCCAGCAGTTACGTCTTGGAGATCGGGGAGCTGTTTTTT	CASSYVLEIGELFF
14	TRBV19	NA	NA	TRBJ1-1	TGTGCCAGTAGTCCGACAGATTTCTTTGGGGAAGCTTTCTTT	CASSPTDFFGEAFF
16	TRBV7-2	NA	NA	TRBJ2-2	TGTGCCAGCAGCAGGTTCAGCGGTCCGAACACCGGGGAGCTGTTTTTT	CASSRFSGPNTGELFF
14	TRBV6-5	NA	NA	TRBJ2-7	TGTGCCAGCAGGGTCACGGCAGGGAGGTACGAGCAGTACTTC	CASRVTAGRYEQYF
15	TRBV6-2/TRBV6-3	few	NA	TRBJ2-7	TGTGCCAGCAGCACCAGCGGCAGTTGGGCCTACGAGCAGTACTTC	CASSTSGSWAYEQYF
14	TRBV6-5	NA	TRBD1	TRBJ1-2	TGTGCCAGCAGGCCCGGACAGGGGGAGGGAGGCTACACCTTC	CASRPGQGEGGYTF
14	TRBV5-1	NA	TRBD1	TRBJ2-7	TGCGCCAGCAGCTTATCAGGGGGCAGCTACGAGCAGTACTTC	CASSLSGGSYEQYF
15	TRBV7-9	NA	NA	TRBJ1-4	TGTGCCAGCAGCTCAGTCACAGGGTATCAGGGAAAACTGTTTTTT	CASSSVTGYQGKLFF
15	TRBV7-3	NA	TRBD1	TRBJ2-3	TGTGCCAGCAGCTTAGGGGGACAGCTTACAGATACGCAGTATTTT	CASSLGGQLTDTQYF
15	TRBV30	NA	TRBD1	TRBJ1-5	TGTGCCTGGAGGGAAAGGGGACAGGGCAATCAGCCCCAGCATTTT	CAWRERGQGNQPQHF
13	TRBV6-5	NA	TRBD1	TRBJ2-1	TGTGCCAGCAGGTACACAGGGGTCAATGAGCAGTTCTTC	CASRYTGVNEQFF
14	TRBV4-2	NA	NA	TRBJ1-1	TGTGCCAGCAGCCAATCCGGGATGAACACTGAAGCTTTCTTT	CASSQSGMNTEAFF
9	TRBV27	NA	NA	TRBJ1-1	TGTGCCAGCAGTTCGGGAGCTTTCTTT	CASSSGAFF
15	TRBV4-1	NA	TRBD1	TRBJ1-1	TGCGCCAGCGACTCACGGGAGGGGGCGCGCACTGAAGCTTTCTTT	CASDSREGARTEAFF
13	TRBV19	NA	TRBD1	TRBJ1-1	TGTGCCAGTAGTACAGACAGGGGCTCTGAAGCTTTCTTT	CASSTDRGSEAFF
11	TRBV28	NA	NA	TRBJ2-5	TGTGCCAGCAGACAGCAAGAGACCCAGTACTTC	CASRQQETQYF
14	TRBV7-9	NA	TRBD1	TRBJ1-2	TGTGCCAGCAGCCCGTCGGGACAGGGCGATGGCTACACCTTC	CASSPSGQGDGYTF
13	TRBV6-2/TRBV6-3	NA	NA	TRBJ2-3	TGTGCCAGCAGTAGAAAAGCGAGGGATACGCAGTATTTT	CASSRKARDTQYF
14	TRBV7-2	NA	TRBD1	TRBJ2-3	TGTGCCAGCAGCTTAGGACAGGGGGCAGATACGCAGTATTTT	CASSLGQGADTQYF
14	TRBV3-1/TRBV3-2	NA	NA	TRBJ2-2	TGTGCCAGCAGCCAAGCCGGTTTGACCGGGGAGCTGTTTTTT	CASSQAGLTGELFF
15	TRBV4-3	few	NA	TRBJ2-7	TGCGCCAGCAGCCAAGAGCTGAGCTACTCCTACGAGCAGTACTTC	CASSQELSYSYEQYF